These T cell receptor beta chains were read from a single sample in a study of regulatory T cells in long-lasting Graves disease. TCRdb re-called the multiplex PCR reads through MiXCR, storing one row per CDR3 protein. The profile covers about 470,000 distinct CDR3 sequences, with 20% to 25% appearing a single time and about 7% taken by the ten largest. Source: peripheral blood mononuclear cells (PBMCs), taken when the disease was refractory, from a patient treated with antithyroid drugs. Receptor source: a female donor with Graves disease. CDR3s include the opening cysteine and the closing phenylalanine or tryptophan. D genes are given only for firm matches. Rows may omit the clone size; those that give it use once, few, many or a size class.

clone_size: -
v_call: TRBV5-1
d_call: -
j_call: TRBJ1-4
cdr3_nt: TGCGCCAGCAGCTTGACCGGGACCCCTAATGAAAAACTGTTTTTT
cdr3_aa: CASSLTGTPNEKLFF

clone_size: few
v_call: TRBV20-1
d_call: TRBD2
j_call: TRBJ2-1
cdr3_nt: TGCAGTGTCTCATATAGCGGGGATACCTACAATGAGCAGTTCTTC
cdr3_aa: CSVSYSGDTYNEQFF

clone_size: many
v_call: TRBV7-9
d_call: -
j_call: TRBJ1-1
cdr3_nt: TGTGCCAGCAGCGACCCGGCGCTGAACACTGAAGCTTTCTTT
cdr3_aa: CASSDPALNTEAFF

clone_size: -
v_call: TRBV7-6
d_call: -
j_call: TRBJ1-1
cdr3_nt: TGTGCCAGCAGCTCCGGACAGTTTATGAACACTGAAGCTTTCTTT
cdr3_aa: CASSSGQFMNTEAFF

clone_size: -
v_call: TRBV12-3/TRBV12-4
d_call: -
j_call: TRBJ2-3
cdr3_nt: TGTGCCAGCAGTTTTGGAGGTATCACAGATACGCAGTATTTT
cdr3_aa: CASSFGGITDTQYF

clone_size: -
v_call: TRBV7-2
d_call: TRBD2
j_call: TRBJ2-4
cdr3_nt: TGTGCCAGCAGCTTAAGTCACGCGGGAGACATTCAGTACTTC
cdr3_aa: CASSLSHAGDIQYF

clone_size: once
v_call: TRBV19
d_call: -
j_call: TRBJ2-1
cdr3_nt: TGTGCCAGTAGTATGGGAATCGGCAATGAGCAGTTCTTC
cdr3_aa: CASSMGIGNEQFF

clone_size: few
v_call: TRBV7-2
d_call: TRBD2
j_call: TRBJ2-7
cdr3_nt: TGTGCCAGCAGCTTAGGGGACTACCTTACCTACGAGCAGTACTTC
cdr3_aa: CASSLGDYLTYEQYF

clone_size: many
v_call: TRBV28
d_call: TRBD1
j_call: TRBJ1-1
cdr3_nt: TGTGCCAGCAGTCCAGGGGGCAGGAATACTGAAGCTTTCTTT
cdr3_aa: CASSPGGRNTEAFF

clone_size: few
v_call: TRBV6-1
d_call: TRBD1
j_call: TRBJ2-5
cdr3_nt: TGTGCCAGCAGTGGACGGACAGGGGGACAAGAGACCCAGTACTTC
cdr3_aa: CASSGRTGGQETQYF

clone_size: many
v_call: TRBV28
d_call: TRBD1
j_call: TRBJ1-1
cdr3_nt: TGTGCCAGCAGTTTCCCGACAGGGGGTCGTACTGAAGCTTTCTTT
cdr3_aa: CASSFPTGGRTEAFF

clone_size: -
v_call: TRBV5-1
d_call: -
j_call: TRBJ2-7
cdr3_nt: TGCGCCAGCAGCTTGAGCGGCGAGCAGTACTTC
cdr3_aa: CASSLSGEQYF

clone_size: few
v_call: TRBV13
d_call: TRBD1
j_call: TRBJ1-6
cdr3_nt: TGTGCCAGCAGCTCGACGAGGGACAGGGGCAATAATTCACCCCTCCACTTT
cdr3_aa: CASSSTRDRGNNSPLHF

clone_size: -
v_call: TRBV12-3/TRBV12-4
d_call: -
j_call: TRBJ2-7
cdr3_nt: TGTGCCAGCAGGGGGGGGCGGACGCCTTACGAGCAGTACTTC
cdr3_aa: CASRGGRTPYEQYF

clone_size: -
v_call: TRBV12-3/TRBV12-4
d_call: TRBD2
j_call: TRBJ2-3
cdr3_nt: TGTGCCAGCAGATTGACAGAAACCGGGACTAGCGGGAGGCCCGGAGATACGCAGTATTTT
cdr3_aa: CASRLTETGTSGRPGDTQYF

clone_size: few
v_call: TRBV3-1
d_call: -
j_call: TRBJ1-1
cdr3_nt: TGTGCCAGCAGCCAATTCGGGCAGGGGAACACTGAAGCTTTCTTT
cdr3_aa: CASSQFGQGNTEAFF

clone_size: many
v_call: TRBV12-3/TRBV12-4
d_call: -
j_call: TRBJ1-5
cdr3_nt: TGTGCCAGCAGCCCGAGGAGGGCTAATCAGCCCCAGCATTTT
cdr3_aa: CASSPRRANQPQHF

clone_size: many
v_call: TRBV28
d_call: TRBD1
j_call: TRBJ2-7
cdr3_nt: TGTGCCAGCAGTTTATTAGGGGGCAGCTACATCCACTACGAGCAGTACTTC
cdr3_aa: CASSLLGGSYIHYEQYF

clone_size: few
v_call: TRBV9
d_call: TRBD1
j_call: TRBJ2-2
cdr3_nt: TGTGCCAGCAGCGTAGGCAGGGGGCGCGCCGGGGAGCTGTTTTTT
cdr3_aa: CASSVGRGRAGELFF

clone_size: -
v_call: TRBV7-9
d_call: TRBD1
j_call: TRBJ1-5
cdr3_nt: TGTGCCAGCAGCGCGTGGACAGGGAAGGGCAATCAGCCCCAGCATTTT
cdr3_aa: CASSAWTGKGNQPQHF

clone_size: -
v_call: TRBV7-9
d_call: -
j_call: TRBJ2-5
cdr3_nt: TGTGCCAGCACCACGGAGACCCAGTACTTC
cdr3_aa: CASTTETQYF

clone_size: few
v_call: TRBV28
d_call: -
j_call: TRBJ1-5
cdr3_nt: TGTGCCAGCAACATACCAAGGGGGAATAGCAATCAGCCCCAGCATTTT
cdr3_aa: CASNIPRGNSNQPQHF

clone_size: -
v_call: TRBV7-9
d_call: TRBD1
j_call: TRBJ2-5
cdr3_nt: TGTGCCAGCAGCTACACAGGGGTACAAGAGACCCAGTACTTC
cdr3_aa: CASSYTGVQETQYF

clone_size: -
v_call: TRBV20-1
d_call: -
j_call: TRBJ2-3
cdr3_nt: TGCAGTGCTAGAGCCTACAGGGACCTCACAGATACGCAGTATTTT
cdr3_aa: CSARAYRDLTDTQYF

clone_size: few
v_call: TRBV28
d_call: -
j_call: TRBJ1-4
cdr3_nt: TGTGCCAGCAGCAGGGGCTCCGAAAAACTGTTTTTT
cdr3_aa: CASSRGSEKLFF

clone_size: few
v_call: TRBV7-2
d_call: -
j_call: TRBJ2-2
cdr3_nt: TGTGCCAGCAGCCCCGGACGGGAGCGGCACACCGGGGAGCTGTTTTTT
cdr3_aa: CASSPGRERHTGELFF

clone_size: -
v_call: TRBV20-1
d_call: TRBD2
j_call: TRBJ2-7
cdr3_nt: TGCAGTGCTAGTAGCGGGAGCGCTACCTACGAGCAGTACTTC
cdr3_aa: CSASSGSATYEQYF

clone_size: many
v_call: TRBV2
d_call: -
j_call: TRBJ2-7
cdr3_nt: TGTGCCAGCAGTGATTTTAGGGTAAGGGAGCAGTACTTC
cdr3_aa: CASSDFRVREQYF

clone_size: -
v_call: TRBV4-1
d_call: TRBD2
j_call: TRBJ2-5
cdr3_nt: TGCGCCAGCAGCCACATCTACGGGGGGGCCCAAGAGACCCAGTACTTC
cdr3_aa: CASSHIYGGAQETQYF

clone_size: few
v_call: TRBV19
d_call: TRBD1
j_call: TRBJ1-5
cdr3_nt: TGTGCCAGTAGTATAGGAATCGTCGGGACAGGGGGCTCAGTCGGCAATCAGCCCCAGCATTTT
cdr3_aa: CASSIGIVGTGGSVGNQPQHF

clone_size: many
v_call: TRBV3-1
d_call: TRBD2
j_call: TRBJ2-5
cdr3_nt: TGTGCCAGCAGCCCGACTAGCGGACATTGGGAGACCCAGTACTTC
cdr3_aa: CASSPTSGHWETQYF

clone_size: few
v_call: TRBV7-8
d_call: -
j_call: TRBJ2-7
cdr3_nt: TGTGCCAGCATGTCAGGGCAGGGGAACTACGAGCAGTACTTC
cdr3_aa: CASMSGQGNYEQYF

clone_size: -
v_call: TRBV12-3/TRBV12-4
d_call: -
j_call: TRBJ2-1
cdr3_nt: TGTGCCAGCAGTCCGTGGGACTCCAAAGATTACAATGAGCAGTTCTTC
cdr3_aa: CASSPWDSKDYNEQFF

clone_size: many
v_call: TRBV27
d_call: -
j_call: TRBJ1-5
cdr3_nt: TGTGCCAGCAGGAGAATCTATGGGCGGCAGCCCCAGCATTTT
cdr3_aa: CASRRIYGRQPQHF

clone_size: many
v_call: TRBV6-1
d_call: TRBD1
j_call: TRBJ2-7
cdr3_nt: TGTGCCAGCAGTACCGGGACAGGGGGCAACTACGAGCAGTACTTC
cdr3_aa: CASSTGTGGNYEQYF

clone_size: many
v_call: TRBV20-1
d_call: TRBD1
j_call: TRBJ1-1
cdr3_nt: TGCAGTGCTAGAGATCTAAGGGAGGGGGCTTATATGGACACTGAAGCTTTCTTT
cdr3_aa: CSARDLREGAYMDTEAFF

clone_size: few
v_call: TRBV7-8
d_call: TRBD2
j_call: TRBJ2-7
cdr3_nt: TGTGCCAGCAGCTTAAACCCTCTAGCGGGGGGGCCCAAGCGGCACGAGCAGTACTTC
cdr3_aa: CASSLNPLAGGPKRHEQYF

clone_size: few
v_call: TRBV6-1
d_call: -
j_call: TRBJ1-2
cdr3_nt: TGTGCCAGCAGTGAGGGCTACCGGGACACCGATGGCTACACCTTC
cdr3_aa: CASSEGYRDTDGYTF

clone_size: -
v_call: TRBV30
d_call: -
j_call: TRBJ1-2
cdr3_nt: TGTGCCTCCACAGGGCCAACCCCCTCCTATGGCTACACCTTC
cdr3_aa: CASTGPTPSYGYTF

clone_size: few
v_call: TRBV12-3/TRBV12-4
d_call: TRBD1
j_call: TRBJ1-5
cdr3_nt: TGTGCCAGCAGGGGACAGCACAATCAGCCCCAGCATTTT
cdr3_aa: CASRGQHNQPQHF

clone_size: many
v_call: TRBV27
d_call: -
j_call: TRBJ1-2
cdr3_nt: TGTGCCAGCAGTTCATCGGGGACCCTCTATGGCTACACCTTC
cdr3_aa: CASSSSGTLYGYTF

clone_size: many
v_call: TRBV28
d_call: -
j_call: TRBJ1-4
cdr3_nt: TGTGCCAGCAGTCAATACAGGATGGTATTGACTAATGAAAAACTGTTTTTT
cdr3_aa: CASSQYRMVLTNEKLFF

clone_size: few
v_call: TRBV3-1
d_call: -
j_call: TRBJ2-7
cdr3_nt: TGTGCCAGCAGTCCGACAGAAGCCTACGAGCAGTACTTC
cdr3_aa: CASSPTEAYEQYF

clone_size: many
v_call: TRBV20-1
d_call: TRBD1
j_call: TRBJ2-7
cdr3_nt: TGCAGTGCTAGACTTGGACAGGGGGCGCAGCGCGAGCAGTACTTC
cdr3_aa: CSARLGQGAQREQYF